A single sample is the source of the 20 T cell receptor beta chains below, sequenced in a study of blood T cell repertoires in COVID-19. Sequenced by immunoSEQ multiplex PCR; TCRdb stores in-frame clones only, minus some. Of approximately 160,000 clones detected, about four fifths appear once; the ten largest clones hold 10% to 15%. Sequencing input: peripheral blood. The receptor source for this set is a man aged 65 to 79 who had recovered from COVID-19.

The J gene is TRBJ2-7, the V gene TRBV30; 8 bases fit TRBD2. After removal of 1 base from V and 0 bases from J, the junction contained 2 bases not matched to a gene. The CDR3 totals 14 residues. Germline V gene lookup returns CDR1 GTSNPN and CDR2 SVGIG (reference sequence). The CDR3 region is CAWSGSGGSYEQYF. The CDR3 nucleotides are TGTGCCTGGAGTGGGAGCGGGGGCTCCTACGAGCAGTACTTC. Variable domain in full (rest from reference TRBV30 and TRBJ2-7): SQTIHQWPATLVQPVGSPLSLECTVEGTSNPNLYWYRQAAGRGLQLLFYSVGIGQISSEVPQNLSASRPQDRQFILSSKKLLLSDSGFYLCAWSGSGGSYEQYFGPGTRLTVT.

The chain couples TRBV5-1 to TRBJ2-5; D gene unclear. The CDR3 extends over 15 amino acids. Per the germline V gene, CDR1 is SGHRS and CDR2 is YFSETQ. V lost 0 bases and J lost 0, with 9 bases in between. Here the CDR3 reads CASSLGLTNQETQYF. The CDR3 coding sequence is TGCGCCAGCAGCTTGGGGCTCACTAACCAAGAGACCCAGTACTTC.

V is TRBV3-1 (or the pseudogene TRBV3-2) and J is TRBJ2-7; D is possibly TRBD1 (6 bases). V lost 6 bases and J lost 5, with 11 bases in between. In germline, CDR1 is LGHDT, CDR2 YNNKEL (reference sequence). The CDR3 runs 12 residues. CDR3 sequence: CASSYRDHEQYF. The CDR3 DNA sequence: TGTGCCAGCAGTTACAGGGACCACGAGCAGTACTTC.

CDR3: CASATAGGSGELFF. As DNA, the CDR3 is TGTGCCAGCGCAACCGCAGGGGGCTCCGGGGAGCTGTTTTTT. The rearrangement uses TRBV3-1 (or the pseudogene TRBV3-2) and TRBJ2-2; 8 bases match TRBD1. The V segment lost 8 bases and the J segment 6 bases; nucleotides outside the gene matches: 8. CDR1 LGHDT and CDR2 YNNKEL come from the germline V gene (reference sequence). The CDR3 runs 14 residues.

The chain uses TRBV11-2 and TRBJ2-2, with 7 bases that match TRBD1. Germline lookup yields CDR1 SGHAT and CDR2 FQNNGV. With 4 bases clipped from V and 0 bases from J, the junction kept 2 bases outside the gene matches. The CDR3 runs to 15 residues. CDR3 coding DNA: TGTGCCAGCAGCTCAGGGACAGCGAACACCGGGGAGCTGTTTTTT. Its translation is CASSSGTANTGELFF.

The chain has TRBV30 and TRBJ2-1; the match to TRBD1 covers 9 bases. Germline trimming cut 3 bases from V and 3 bases from J; bases unmatched to any gene: 3. The germline CDR1 and CDR2 sequences are GTSNPN and SVGIG (reference sequence). The CDR3 sequence is 14 residues long. Written as DNA, the CDR3 is TGTGCCTGGAGCAGGGACAGGGTCTACAATGAGCAGTTCTTC. As protein: CAWSRDRVYNEQFF.

Only one count was recorded for this clone. The rearrangement joins TRBV6-1 to TRBJ1-5; a possible D gene is TRBD1 (6 bases). V was shortened by 4 bases and J by 1 base, with 17 bases between the two germline ends. The CDR3 contains 17 residues. Germline loops: CDR1 MNHNS, CDR2 SASEGT. CDR3 nucleotides: TGTGCCAGCAGTGGGTCAGGGGTAGTAGGGAGCAATCAGCCCCAGCATTTT. Translation gives CASSGSGVVGSNQPQHF.

Written as DNA, the CDR3 is TGTGCCAGCAGTGTGGGACTAGCGGGAGGTGGGGCCTACGAGCAGTACTTC. Translation: CASSVGLAGGGAYEQYF. The rearrangement uses TRBV2 and TRBJ2-7, with 15 bases aligning to TRBD2. In germline, CDR1 is SNHLY, CDR2 FYNNEI. V lost 4 bases, J lost 2 bases, and 6 bases stayed unmatched. CDR3 length: 17 amino acids.

With respect to this clone: The sample has other DNA sequences that encode this CDR3 too. V and J are TRBV30 and TRBJ2-1, with TRBD2 matching over 7 bases. CDR1 and CDR2 from the germline V gene are GTSNPN and SVGIG (reference sequence). With V trimmed by 0 bases and J by 4 bases, 6 bases remained unmatched. The CDR3 spans 15 residues. CDR3 protein: CAWSVLGGGYNEQFF. CDR3 sequence (DNA): TGTGCCTGGAGTGTACTTGGCGGGGGTTACAATGAGCAGTTCTTC.

This clone has only one observation. The V and J genes are TRBV30 and TRBJ1-4; TRBD1 aligns across 7 bases. Per germline, CDR1 GTSNPN and CDR2 SVGIG (reference sequence). Germline trimming cut 4 bases from V and 7 bases from J; bases unmatched to any gene: 12. CDR3 length: 15 residues. CDR3 DNA: TGTGCCTGGACGCCGGCCCCAGGGGGTACTGAAAAACTGTTTTTT. It yields the protein CAWTPAPGGTEKLFF.

CDR3 nucleotides: TGCAGTGCTTTTAGGGGCTACGAGCAGTACTTC. Residues: CSAFRGYEQYF. The genes are TRBV20-1 and TRBJ2-7, with a possible D match to TRBD1 (5 bases). This CDR3 comprises 11 residues. The germline V gene encodes CDR1 DFQATT and CDR2 SNEGSKA (reference sequence). V was clipped by 5 bases and J by 3 bases, with 8 bases between them.

This clone has a handful of counts. The rearrangement links TRBV10-2 to TRBJ1-4; D may be TRBD1 (5 bases). V was trimmed by 5 bases and J by 0 bases, leaving 16 bases between them. This CDR3 region has 17 residues. Germline CDR1 WSHSY, CDR2 SAAADI. CDR3 in DNA: TGCGCCAGCAGTAAAATCCAGGGAGGAGCAACTAATGAAAAACTGTTTTTT. The encoded protein is CASSKIQGGATNEKLFF.

CDR3 nucleotides: TGTGCCAGCTCTCCTGGACTAGCGGGACGGTATGAGCAGTTCTTC. Protein: CASSPGLAGRYEQFF. The gene calls are TRBV18 and TRBJ2-1; 12 bases match TRBD2. The germline CDR1 and CDR2 sequences are KGHSH and LQKENI. V lost 6 bases and J lost 8; bases outside the gene matches: 8. This CDR3 has 15 residues.

This CDR3 is CASSPPPSGGTDTQYF. CDR3 DNA: TGTGCCAGCAGCCCGCCACCTAGCGGGGGCACAGATACGCAGTATTTT. This chain links TRBV28 with TRBJ2-3, with 9 positions matching TRBD2. The germline V gene encodes CDR1 MDHEN and CDR2 SYDVKM. The CDR3 is made up of 16 amino acids. V lost 6 bases to trimming and J lost 1 base; unmatched junction nucleotides: 8.

The chain uses TRBV6-2 or TRBV6-3 and TRBJ1-5, with D unresolved. CDR3 length: 15 amino acids. Trimming pared 0 bases from V and 0 bases from J, leaving 6 bases between. Germline CDR1 and CDR2: MNHEY and SVGEGT. In DNA, the CDR3 is TGTGCCAGCAGTTACTCGCGGGTTAGCAATCAGCCCCAGCATTTT. Amino acid sequence: CASSYSRVSNQPQHF.

The genes are TRBV28 and TRBJ1-5, with 8 nucleotides matching TRBD1. Unmatched junction bases numbered 0, after V lost 4 bases and J lost 4 bases. CDR1 is MDHEN, CDR2 SYDVKM, per germline. The CDR3 totals 13 residues. CDR3 in amino acids: CASSWDRNQPQHF. Written as DNA, the CDR3 is TGTGCCAGCAGTTGGGACAGGAATCAGCCCCAGCATTTT.

A few counts support this clone. The chain links TRBV5-5 to TRBJ2-3, with D hard to call. Germline CDR1 SGHKS, CDR2 YYEKEE (reference sequence). This CDR3 contains 12 residues. V was shortened by 4 bases and J by 6 bases, with 9 bases between the two germline ends. The CDR3 sequence: CASSPHLDTQYF. In nucleotides, the CDR3 is TGTGCCAGCAGCCCCCACTTGGATACGCAGTATTTT.

The genes are TRBV4-1 and TRBJ2-1; TRBD2 aligns across 14 bases. Germline loops: CDR1 MGHRA, CDR2 YSYEKL. The CDR3 totals 16 residues. Trimming at V came to 1 base and at J to 9 bases, leaving 5 bases not matched to a gene. CDR3 in amino acids: CASSQAPTSGRGEQFF. The CDR3 DNA follows: TGCGCCAGCAGCCAAGCTCCGACTAGCGGGAGGGGTGAGCAGTTCTTC.

The chain employs TRBV7-2 and TRBJ2-5; TRBD2 aligns across 9 bases. J lost 5 bases, V lost 3 bases, and 16 bases had no gene match. The CDR3 has 18 amino acids. Germline V lookup: CDR1 SGHTA, CDR2 FQGNSA. The CDR3 DNA reads TGTGCCAGCAGCTTTGGGGACTTAGCGGGAGCCTTCGGGGAGACCCAGTACTTC. Protein sequence: CASSFGDLAGAFGETQYF.

V usage is TRBV20-1 and J usage is TRBJ2-7, with D possibly matching TRBD1 (5 bases). Trimming stripped 3 bases from V and 2 bases from J, with 14 bases between. This CDR3 is built from 14 residues. Germline CDR1 is DFQATT and CDR2 is SNEGSKA (reference sequence). The CDR3 here is CSASKAGPTYEQYF. For the CDR3, the DNA is TGCAGTGCTAGTAAGGCAGGGCCTACCTACGAGCAGTACTTC.